Following are 2 T cell receptor beta chains from one sample sequenced in a study of shared clonotypes between healthy human individuals. Sequencing was performed with immunoSEQ multiplex PCR; in TCRdb, only in-frame clones are kept and a portion is missing. The repertoire holds 2 million to 2.5 million clones, around 93% seen once, with roughly 0.34% in the top ten. What was sequenced was naive CD4+ T cells from PBMCs. Stated subset: CD45RA+ positively selected. Receptor source: a man between 18 and 29 years old in good health. Some clones in this sample may be carry-over from other donors' samples.

The rearrangement uses TRBV30 and TRBJ1-6; 7 nucleotides align to TRBD1. The CDR3 runs 16 residues. With 0 bases clipped from V and 7 bases from J, the junction kept 9 bases outside the gene matches. Germline loops: CDR1 GTSNPN, CDR2 SVGIG (reference sequence). CDR3 nucleotide sequence: TGTGCCTGGAGTGTAAGGCCAGGGACAGCCAATTCACCCCTCCACTTT. Amino acids: CAWSVRPGTANSPLHF.

Concerning this clone itself: This specimen includes other DNA sequences encoding the same CDR3. The rearrangement joins TRBV5-1 to TRBJ2-5, with 10 bases fitting TRBD1. CDR3 size: 14 residues. The germline V gene encodes CDR1 SGHRS and CDR2 YFSETQ. Trimming removed 4 bases from V and 3 bases from J; junction bases left unmatched: 3. The CDR3 coding sequence is TGCGCCAGCAGCCGTGGGACAGGGGAAGAGACCCAGTACTTC. Its protein is CASSRGTGEETQYF.